The 5 T cell receptor beta chains presented below share a single source sample, sequenced in a study of T cells after somatic rescue of genetic block. Only in-frame clones appear in the TCRdb table, and some are missing; sequencing was by immunoSEQ multiplex PCR. The data contain under 150,000 clones, approximately 90% of them seen just once; the ten biggest clones take up roughly 1.5%. The specimen was peripheral blood mononuclear cells (PBMCs). These TCRs come from a woman younger than 30.

V usage is TRBV7-8 and J usage is TRBJ2-5; D is uncertain. CDR1 and CDR2 from the germline V gene are SGHVS and FQNEAQ. Trimming cost V 5 bases and J 7 bases, with 20 bases left between them. This CDR3 spans 15 amino acids. CDR3 nucleotide sequence: TGTGCCAGCAGCCAGCCTCTCCGGGCCCGGCGGACCCAGTACTTC. It yields the protein CASSQPLRARRTQYF.

The chain couples TRBV11-3 to TRBJ2-7; D gene uncertain. Germline assignment: CDR1 SGHNT and CDR2 YENEEA. This CDR3 contains 13 residues. V lost 3 bases, J lost 3 bases, and 9 bases lay in between. CDR3 loop: CASSFGSGYEQYF. The CDR3 DNA reads as TGTGCCAGCAGCTTCGGGTCTGGCTACGAGCAGTACTTC.

V gene TRBV7-9 combines with J gene TRBJ1-3; weak D call: TRBD1 (5 bases). Trimming removed 5 bases at V and 0 bases at J, with 11 bases between. The CDR3 covers 15 residues. The V gene's germline CDR1 is SEHNR and CDR2 FQNEAQ (reference sequence). Here the CDR3 DNA reads TGTGCCAGCAGCCCGTGGACACCCTCTGGAAACACCATATATTTT. Its translation: CASSPWTPSGNTIYF.

The chain links TRBV10-3 to TRBJ2-7; the D is unclear. Trimming removed 11 bases at V and 0 bases at J, with 14 bases between. The germline gives CDR1 ENHRY, CDR2 SYGVKD. The CDR3 runs to 13 residues. CDR3 DNA: TGTGCCTTCCTCATCGAGAGCTCCTACGAGCAGTACTTC. Translation gives CAFLIESSYEQYF.

The CDR3 is CASSALIRERGHFEQFF. The CDR3 bases are TGTGCCAGCAGCGCCTTAATCAGGGAGAGGGGACACTTTGAGCAGTTCTTC. V gene TRBV11-3 combines with J gene TRBJ2-1; D is perhaps TRBD1 (6 bases). Looked up from germline, CDR1 is SGHNT and CDR2 is YENEEA. The CDR3 is 17 residues long. The V and J ends lost 5 bases and 9 bases respectively, with 26 bases between them. Supplemented by reference TRBV11-3 and TRBJ2-1, the full variable domain reads EAGVVQSPRYKIIEKKQPVAFWCNPISGHNTLYWYLQNLGQGPELLIRYENEEAVDDSQLPKDRFSAERLKGVDSTLKIQPAELGDSAVYLCASSALIRERGHFEQFFGPGTRLTVL.